This T cell receptor beta chain was captured by sequencing in a study of graft-versus-host responses after intestinal transplantation. Overall study: All of the recipients had induction that used anti-thymocyte globulin, then tacrolimus and steroids for around three years. Study outcomes and limitations: Patients with graft-donor T cell macrochimerism had high graft-versus-host to host-versus-graft clonal ratios in allografts.

With respect to this clone: Its antigen is not known.

The method was immunoSEQ multiplex PCR; TCRdb's version includes in-frame clones alone and lacks a portion of them. The sample holds about 71,000 clones, about 90% seen once. Germline assignment: CDR1 SEHNR and CDR2 FQNEAQ (reference sequence). Trimming stripped 5 bases from V and 1 base from J, with 15 bases between. This CDR3 has 15 residues. Sequenced here: unstimulated CD8+ T cells sorted from spleen or lymph node cells, sampled before intestinal transplant. The clonotype originates from a human donor who received an intestinal transplant. The gene calls are TRBV7-9 and TRBJ2-7; TRBD1 might be the D (7 bases). CDR3 coding DNA: TGTGCCAGCAGCCCCCCGCCAGGGGGGTCCTACGAGCAGTACTTC. Translating it yields CASSPPPGGSYEQYF.